The T cell receptor beta chain described here comes from a study of blood T cells in healthy people across ages. CDR3 length equals 17 residues. From germline, CDR1 is LGHNA and CDR2 YNFKEQ. Trimming removed 1 base at V and 0 bases at J, with 14 bases between. This clonotype has just a few counts. A second PCR of about 6 to 12 cycles used a sample-barcoded 5' primer and a J-beta primer mix. Each of the samples gave a minimum of 3 million paired-end reads that contained CDR3. MiXCR, applied by TCRdb to the 5' RACE reads, yields one record per CDR3 protein. The data hold some 880,000 distinct CDR3 sequences, with about 37% observed a single time.

The material sequenced was blood. V gene TRBV4-2 combines with J gene TRBJ2-3; possibly TRBD2 for D (5 bases). The sequence was collected from a man between 18 and 35 years old in good health. CDR3 DNA: TGTGCCAGCAGCCAAGCTCTTTGGGGAGTAAGCACAGATACGCAGTATTTT. Amino acids: CASSQALWGVSTDTQYF.